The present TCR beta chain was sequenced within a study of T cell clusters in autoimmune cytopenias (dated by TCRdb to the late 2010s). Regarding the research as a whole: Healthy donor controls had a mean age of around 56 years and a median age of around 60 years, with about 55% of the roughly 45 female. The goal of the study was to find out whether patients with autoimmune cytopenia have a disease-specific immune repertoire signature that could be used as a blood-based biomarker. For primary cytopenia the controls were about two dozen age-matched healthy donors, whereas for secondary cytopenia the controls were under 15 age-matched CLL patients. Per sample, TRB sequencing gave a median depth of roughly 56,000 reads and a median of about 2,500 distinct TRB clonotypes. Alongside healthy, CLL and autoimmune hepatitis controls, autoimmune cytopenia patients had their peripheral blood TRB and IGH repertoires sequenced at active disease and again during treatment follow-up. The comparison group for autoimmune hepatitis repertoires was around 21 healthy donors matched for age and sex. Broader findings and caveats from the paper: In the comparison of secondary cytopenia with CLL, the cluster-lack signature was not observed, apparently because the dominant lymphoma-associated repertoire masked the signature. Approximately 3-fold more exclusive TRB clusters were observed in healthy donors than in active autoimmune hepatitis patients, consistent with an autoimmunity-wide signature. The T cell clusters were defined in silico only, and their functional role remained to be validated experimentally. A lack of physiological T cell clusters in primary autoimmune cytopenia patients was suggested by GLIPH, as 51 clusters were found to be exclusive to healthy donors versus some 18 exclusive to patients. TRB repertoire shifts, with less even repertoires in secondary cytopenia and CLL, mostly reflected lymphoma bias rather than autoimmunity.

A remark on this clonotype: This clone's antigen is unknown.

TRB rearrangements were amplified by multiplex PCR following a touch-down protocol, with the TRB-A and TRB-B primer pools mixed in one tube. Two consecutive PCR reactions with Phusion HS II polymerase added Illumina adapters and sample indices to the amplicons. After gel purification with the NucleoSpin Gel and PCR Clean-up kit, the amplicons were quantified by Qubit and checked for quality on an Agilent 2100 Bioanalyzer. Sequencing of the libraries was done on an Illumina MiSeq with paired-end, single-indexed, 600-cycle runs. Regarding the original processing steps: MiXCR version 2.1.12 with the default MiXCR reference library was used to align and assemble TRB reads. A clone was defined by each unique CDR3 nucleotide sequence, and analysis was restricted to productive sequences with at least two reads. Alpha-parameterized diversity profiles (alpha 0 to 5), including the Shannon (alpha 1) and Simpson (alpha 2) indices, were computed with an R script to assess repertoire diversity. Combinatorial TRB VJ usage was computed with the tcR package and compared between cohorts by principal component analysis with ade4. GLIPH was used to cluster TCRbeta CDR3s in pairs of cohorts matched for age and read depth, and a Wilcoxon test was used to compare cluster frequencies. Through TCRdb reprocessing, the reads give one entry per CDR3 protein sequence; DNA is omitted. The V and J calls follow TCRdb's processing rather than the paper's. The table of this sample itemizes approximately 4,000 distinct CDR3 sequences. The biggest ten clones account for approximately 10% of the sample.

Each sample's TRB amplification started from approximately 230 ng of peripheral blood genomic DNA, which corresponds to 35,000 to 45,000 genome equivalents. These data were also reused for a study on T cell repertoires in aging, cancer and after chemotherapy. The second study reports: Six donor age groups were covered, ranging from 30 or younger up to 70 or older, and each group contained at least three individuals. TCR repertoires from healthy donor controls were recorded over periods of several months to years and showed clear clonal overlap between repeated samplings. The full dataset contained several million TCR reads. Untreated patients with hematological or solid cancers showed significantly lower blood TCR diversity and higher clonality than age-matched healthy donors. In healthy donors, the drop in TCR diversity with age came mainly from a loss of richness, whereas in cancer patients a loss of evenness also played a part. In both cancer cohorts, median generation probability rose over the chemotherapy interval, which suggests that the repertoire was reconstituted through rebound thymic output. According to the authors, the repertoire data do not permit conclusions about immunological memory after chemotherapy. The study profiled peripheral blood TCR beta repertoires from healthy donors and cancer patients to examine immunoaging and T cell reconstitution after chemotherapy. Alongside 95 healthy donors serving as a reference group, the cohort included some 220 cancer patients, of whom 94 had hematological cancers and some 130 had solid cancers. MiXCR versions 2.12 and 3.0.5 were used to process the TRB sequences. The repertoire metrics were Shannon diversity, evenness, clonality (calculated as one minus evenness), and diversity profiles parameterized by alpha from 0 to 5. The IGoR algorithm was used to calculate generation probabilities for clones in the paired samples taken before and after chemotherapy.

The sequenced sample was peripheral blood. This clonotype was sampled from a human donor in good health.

The CDR3 protein sequence reads: CASSVLRIGGYEQYF. The rearrangement joined TRBV25-1 to TRBJ2-7; the D gene TCRdb calls, TRBD1, cannot be checked with no DNA. Reading the germline V gene gives CDR1 MGHDK and CDR2 SYGVNS. The CDR3 has 15 amino acids, counting the end cysteine and phenylalanine. The nucleotide record is missing.